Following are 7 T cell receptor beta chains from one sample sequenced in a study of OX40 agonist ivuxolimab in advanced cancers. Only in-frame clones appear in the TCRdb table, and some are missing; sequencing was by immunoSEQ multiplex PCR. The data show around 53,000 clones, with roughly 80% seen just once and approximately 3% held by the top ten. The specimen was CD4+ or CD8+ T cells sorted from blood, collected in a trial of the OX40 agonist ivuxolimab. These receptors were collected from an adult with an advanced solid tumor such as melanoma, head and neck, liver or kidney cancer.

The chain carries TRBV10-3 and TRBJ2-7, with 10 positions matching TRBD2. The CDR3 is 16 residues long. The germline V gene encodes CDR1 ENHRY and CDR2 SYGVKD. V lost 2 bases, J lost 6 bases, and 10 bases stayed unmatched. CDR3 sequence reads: CAISEPRLAGEREQYF. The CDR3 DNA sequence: TGTGCCATCAGTGAGCCCAGGCTAGCGGGAGAACGCGAGCAGTACTTC.

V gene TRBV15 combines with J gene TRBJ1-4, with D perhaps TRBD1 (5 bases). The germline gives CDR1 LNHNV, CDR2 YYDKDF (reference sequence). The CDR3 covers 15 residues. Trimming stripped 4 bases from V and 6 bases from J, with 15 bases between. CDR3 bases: TGTGCCACCAGCACCCGGGACGGCGCCGATGAAAAACTGTTTTTT. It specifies CATSTRDGADEKLFF. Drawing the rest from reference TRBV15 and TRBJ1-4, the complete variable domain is DAMVIQNPRYQVTQFGKPVTLSCSQTLNHNVMYWYQQKSSQAPKLLFHYYDKDFNNEADTPDNFQSRRPNTSFCFLDIRSPGLGDTAMYLCATSTRDGADEKLFFGSGTQLSVL.

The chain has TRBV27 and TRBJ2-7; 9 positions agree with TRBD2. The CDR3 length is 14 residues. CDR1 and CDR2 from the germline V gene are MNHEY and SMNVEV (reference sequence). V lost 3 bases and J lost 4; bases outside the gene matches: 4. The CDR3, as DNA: TGTGCCAGCAGTTTGCGCGGGGGGGCATACGAGCAGTACTTC. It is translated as CASSLRGGAYEQYF.

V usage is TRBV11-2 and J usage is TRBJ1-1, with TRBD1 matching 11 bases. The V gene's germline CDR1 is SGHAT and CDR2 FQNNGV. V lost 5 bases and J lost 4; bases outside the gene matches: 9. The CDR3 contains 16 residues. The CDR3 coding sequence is TGTGCCAGCAGCCGGGGGACAGGGGGTAGCGGCACTGAAGCTTTCTTT. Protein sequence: CASSRGTGGSGTEAFF.

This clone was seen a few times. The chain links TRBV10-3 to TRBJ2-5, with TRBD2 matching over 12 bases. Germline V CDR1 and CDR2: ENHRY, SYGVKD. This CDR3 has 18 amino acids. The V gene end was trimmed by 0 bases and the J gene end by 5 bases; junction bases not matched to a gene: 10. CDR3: CAISESGPGLAGGETQYF. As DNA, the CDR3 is TGTGCCATCAGTGAGTCCGGCCCGGGACTAGCGGGCGGGGAGACCCAGTACTTC.

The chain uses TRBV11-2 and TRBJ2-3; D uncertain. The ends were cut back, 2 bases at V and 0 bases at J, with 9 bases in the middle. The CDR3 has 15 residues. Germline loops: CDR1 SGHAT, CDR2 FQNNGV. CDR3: CASSLMTASTDTQYF. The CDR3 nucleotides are TGTGCCAGCAGCTTAATGACGGCTAGCACAGATACGCAGTATTTT.

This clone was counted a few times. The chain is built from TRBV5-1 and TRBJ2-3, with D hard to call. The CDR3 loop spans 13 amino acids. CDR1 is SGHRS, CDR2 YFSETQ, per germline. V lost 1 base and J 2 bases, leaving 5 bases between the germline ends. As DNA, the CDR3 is TGCGCCAGCAGCTTGCGGACCACAGATACGCAGTATTTT. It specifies CASSLRTTDTQYF.